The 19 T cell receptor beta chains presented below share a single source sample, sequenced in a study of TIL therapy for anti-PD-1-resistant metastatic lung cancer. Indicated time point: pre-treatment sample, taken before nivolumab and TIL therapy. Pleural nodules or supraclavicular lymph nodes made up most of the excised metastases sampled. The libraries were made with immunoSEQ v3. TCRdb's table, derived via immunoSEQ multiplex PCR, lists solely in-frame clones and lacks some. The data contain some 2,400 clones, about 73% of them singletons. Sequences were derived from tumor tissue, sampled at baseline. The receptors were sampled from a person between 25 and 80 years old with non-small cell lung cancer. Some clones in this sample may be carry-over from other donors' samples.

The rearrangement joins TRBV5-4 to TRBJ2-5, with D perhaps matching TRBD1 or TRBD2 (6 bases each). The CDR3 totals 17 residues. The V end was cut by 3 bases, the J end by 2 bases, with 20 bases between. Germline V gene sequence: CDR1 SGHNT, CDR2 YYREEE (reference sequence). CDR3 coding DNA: TGTGCCAGCAGCTCACCAAGGGGGGATGGAGCGCAAGAGACCCAGTACTTC. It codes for CASSSPRGDGAQETQYF.

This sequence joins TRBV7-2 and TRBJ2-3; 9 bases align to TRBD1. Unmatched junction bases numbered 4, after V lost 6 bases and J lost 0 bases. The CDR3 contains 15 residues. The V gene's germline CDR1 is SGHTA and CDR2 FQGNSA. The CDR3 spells CASRGQGPSTDTQYF. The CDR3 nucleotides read TGTGCCAGCAGGGGACAGGGCCCTAGCACAGATACGCAGTATTTT.

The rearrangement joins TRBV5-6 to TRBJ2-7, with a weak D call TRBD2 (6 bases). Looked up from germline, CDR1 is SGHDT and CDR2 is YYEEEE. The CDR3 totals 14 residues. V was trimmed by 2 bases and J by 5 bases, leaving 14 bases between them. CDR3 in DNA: TGTGCCAGCAGCTTCATCGGGAGTACGGACGAGCAGTACTTC. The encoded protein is CASSFIGSTDEQYF.

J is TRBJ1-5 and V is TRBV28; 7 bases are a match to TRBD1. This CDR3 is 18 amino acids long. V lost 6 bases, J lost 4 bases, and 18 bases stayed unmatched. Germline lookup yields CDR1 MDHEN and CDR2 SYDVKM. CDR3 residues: CASSPDRQGGGLNQPQHF. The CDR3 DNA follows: TGTGCCAGCAGCCCGGACCGACAGGGAGGAGGACTGAATCAGCCCCAGCATTTT.

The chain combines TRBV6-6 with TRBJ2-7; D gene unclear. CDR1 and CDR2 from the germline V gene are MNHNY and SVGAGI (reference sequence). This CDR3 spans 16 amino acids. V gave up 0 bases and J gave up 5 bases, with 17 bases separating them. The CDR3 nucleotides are TGTGCCAGCAGTTACTCGGAATACCCACCTCCCCACGAGCAGTACTTC. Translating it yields CASSYSEYPPPHEQYF.

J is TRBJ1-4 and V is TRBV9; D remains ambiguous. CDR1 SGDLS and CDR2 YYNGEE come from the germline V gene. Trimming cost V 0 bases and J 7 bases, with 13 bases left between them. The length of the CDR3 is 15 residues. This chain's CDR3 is CASSVVGGGGEKLFF. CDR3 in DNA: TGTGCCAGCAGCGTAGTTGGAGGTGGAGGTGAAAAACTGTTTTTT.

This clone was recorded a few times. The CDR3 protein is CASSPLVFPEKLFF. For the CDR3, the DNA is TGTGCCAGCAGCCCCCTTGTGTTCCCTGAAAAACTGTTTTTT. The genes are TRBV7-9 and TRBJ1-4; the D is unclear. CDR1 is SEHNR, CDR2 FQNEAQ, per germline (reference sequence). V dropped 5 bases and J dropped 7 bases, with 14 bases sitting between them. The CDR3 covers 14 residues. The full variable domain, in which reference TRBV7-9 and TRBJ1-4 provide the parts outside the CDR3, is DTGVSQNPRHKITKRGQNVTFRCDPISEHNRLYWYRQTLGQGPEFLTYFQNEAQLEKSRLLSDRFSAERPKGSFSTLEIQRTEQGDSAMYLCASSPLVFPEKLFFGSGTQLSVL.

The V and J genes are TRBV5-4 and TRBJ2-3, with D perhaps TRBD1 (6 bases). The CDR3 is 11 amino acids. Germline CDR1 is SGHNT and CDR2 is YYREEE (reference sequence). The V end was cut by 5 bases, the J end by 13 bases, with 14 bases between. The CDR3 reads CASRRNRVEYF. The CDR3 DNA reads TGTGCCAGCAGACGAAACAGGGTAGAGTATTTT. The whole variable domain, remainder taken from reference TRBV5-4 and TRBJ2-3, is ETGVTQSPTHLIKTRGQQVTLRCSSQSGHNTVSWYQQALGQGPQFIFQYYREEENGRGNFPPRFSGLQFPNYSSELNVNALELDDSALYLCASRRNRVEYFGPGTRLTVL.

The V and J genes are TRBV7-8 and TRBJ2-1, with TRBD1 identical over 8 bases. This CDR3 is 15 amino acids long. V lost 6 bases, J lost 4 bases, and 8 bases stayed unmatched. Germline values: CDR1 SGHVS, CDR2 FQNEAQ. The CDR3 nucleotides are TGTGCCAGCAGTCTCCGGTGGGACAGGTACAATGAGCAGTTCTTC. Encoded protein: CASSLRWDRYNEQFF.

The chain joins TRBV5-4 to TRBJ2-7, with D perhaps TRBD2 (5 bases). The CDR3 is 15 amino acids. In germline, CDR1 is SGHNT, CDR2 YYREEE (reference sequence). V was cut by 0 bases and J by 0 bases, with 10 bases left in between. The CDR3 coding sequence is TGTGCCAGCAGCTTGGTCGGAGGCGACTCCTACGAGCAGTACTTC. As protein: CASSLVGGDSYEQYF.

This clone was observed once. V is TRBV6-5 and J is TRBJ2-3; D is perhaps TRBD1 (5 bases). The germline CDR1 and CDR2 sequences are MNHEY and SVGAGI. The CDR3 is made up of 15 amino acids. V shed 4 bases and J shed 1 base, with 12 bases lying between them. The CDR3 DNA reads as TGTGCCAGCAGTTCACGGACACGCCGCACAGATACGCAGTATTTT. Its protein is CASSSRTRRTDTQYF.

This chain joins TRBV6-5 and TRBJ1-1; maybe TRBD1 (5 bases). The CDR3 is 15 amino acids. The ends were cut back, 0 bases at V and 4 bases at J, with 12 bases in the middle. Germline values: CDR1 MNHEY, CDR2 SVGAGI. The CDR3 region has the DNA TGTGCCAGCAGTTACTCGACAGCCCGGGGCACTGAAGCTTTCTTT. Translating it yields CASSYSTARGTEAFF.

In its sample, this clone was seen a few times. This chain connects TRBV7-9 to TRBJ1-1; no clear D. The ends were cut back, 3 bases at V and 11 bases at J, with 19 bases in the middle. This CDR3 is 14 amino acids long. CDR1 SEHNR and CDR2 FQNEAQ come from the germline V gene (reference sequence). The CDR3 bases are TGTGCCAGCAGCTTGCAGACGGGAGGCACGGGGGCTTTCTTT. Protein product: CASSLQTGGTGAFF.

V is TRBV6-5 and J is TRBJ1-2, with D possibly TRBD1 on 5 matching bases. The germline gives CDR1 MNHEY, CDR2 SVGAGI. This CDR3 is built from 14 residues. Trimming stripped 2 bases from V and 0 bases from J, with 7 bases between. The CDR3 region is CASSYRGANYGYTF. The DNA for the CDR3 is TGTGCCAGCAGTTACAGGGGAGCTAACTATGGCTACACCTTC.

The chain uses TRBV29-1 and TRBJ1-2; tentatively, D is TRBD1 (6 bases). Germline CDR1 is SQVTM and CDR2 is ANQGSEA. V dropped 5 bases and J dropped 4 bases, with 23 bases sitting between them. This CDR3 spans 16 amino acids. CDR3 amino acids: CSVSGPSTGAGYGYTF. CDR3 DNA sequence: TGCAGCGTTTCGGGTCCCTCGACGGGGGCAGGCTATGGCTACACCTTC.

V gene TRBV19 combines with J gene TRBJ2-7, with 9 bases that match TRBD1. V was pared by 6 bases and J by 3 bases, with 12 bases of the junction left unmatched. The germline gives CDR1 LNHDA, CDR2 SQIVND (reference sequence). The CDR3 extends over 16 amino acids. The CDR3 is CASRKQGAEGGYEQYF. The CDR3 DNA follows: TGTGCCAGTAGGAAACAGGGGGCGGAAGGAGGCTACGAGCAGTACTTC.

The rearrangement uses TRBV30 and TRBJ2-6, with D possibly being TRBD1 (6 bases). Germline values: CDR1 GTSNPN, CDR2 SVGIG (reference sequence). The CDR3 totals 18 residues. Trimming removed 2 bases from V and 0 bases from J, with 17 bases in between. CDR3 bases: TGTGCCTGGAGTCCTCACAGGGTTCCCCGCTCTGGGGCCAACGTCCTGACTTTC. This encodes CAWSPHRVPRSGANVLTF.

In DNA form, the CDR3 reads TGTGCCAGCAGCTTGCCTGGGTGGGGTGAGCAGTTCTTC. Protein: CASSLPGWGEQFF. The chain combines TRBV5-6 with TRBJ2-7; D is ambiguous. The closer fit of TRBJ2-1 to the DNA end suggests the J call may be wrong. CDR3 length: 13 residues. Germline CDR1 SGHDT, CDR2 YYEEEE.

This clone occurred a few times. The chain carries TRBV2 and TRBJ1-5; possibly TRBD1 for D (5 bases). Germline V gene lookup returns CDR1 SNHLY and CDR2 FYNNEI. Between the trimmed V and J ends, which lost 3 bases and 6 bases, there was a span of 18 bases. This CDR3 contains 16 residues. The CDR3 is CASSERGRVAGQPQHF. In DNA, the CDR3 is TGTGCCAGCAGTGAGAGGGGCAGGGTAGCCGGTCAGCCCCAGCATTTT.